The T cell receptor beta chain described here comes from a study of T cells in Graves' hyperthyroidism and ophthalmopathy. TCR beta CDR3 sequences were amplified from RNA transcripts. The TCR CDR3 was amplified in a first-round RT-PCR using the HTBI primer set. TCRdb re-called the multiplex PCR reads with MiXCR, one entry per CDR3 protein. The sample lists around 660,000 distinct CDR3 sequences, just under 45% occurring once. In its sample, this clonotype was seen many times. Germline CDR1 is ENHRY and CDR2 is SYGVKD. CDR3 length: 15 residues. Trimming left V 3 bases short and J 2 bases short, with 8 bases between.

The specimen was peripheral blood or thyroid tissue (not recorded which). This receptor was obtained from an adult man with Graves' disease, either hyperthyroidism or ophthalmopathy (not recorded which). The V and J genes are TRBV10-3 and TRBJ1-6; D remains ambiguous. This chain's CDR3 is CAISEGDTYNSPLHF. Written as DNA, the CDR3 is TGTGCCATCAGTGAAGGAGATACCTATAATTCACCCCTCCACTTT.